One sample yielded the 22 T cell receptor beta chains listed below, sequenced in a study of blood T cell repertoires in COVID-19 (dated by TCRdb to between 2020 and 2021). Libraries were constructed by the immunoSEQ multiplex PCR assay. In its TCRdb copy, this immuneACCESS table keeps in-frame sequences only and misses some clones. Where compared with another copy, unresolved V genes explain less than half of these, and the others have no known cause. In all, the sample holds under 250,000 clones, and around nine tenths of those were seen once. The top ten constitute around 1.7% of the sample. Sequences were obtained from peripheral blood. The receptors were gathered from a woman aged 55-69 years who had recovered from COVID-19.

J is TRBJ2-5 and V is TRBV7-2; TRBD1 might be the D (5 bases). This CDR3 has 13 residues. V lost 2 bases to trimming and J lost 5 bases, with 9 bases between them. CDR1 is SGHTA, CDR2 FQGNSA, per germline. In DNA form, the CDR3 reads TGTGCCAGCAGCTTAACCAGGGCGGAGACCCAGTACTTC. Protein: CASSLTRAETQYF.

This clone was detected once. This chain joins TRBV5-1 and TRBJ2-5, with TRBD1 as a possible D gene (6 bases). The CDR3 spans 14 residues. Germline CDR1 and CDR2: SGHRS and YFSETQ. The V gene lost 7 bases and the J gene lost 7 bases, with 20 bases spanning the gap. CDR3 region: CASCKDSPQGTQYF. The DNA of the CDR3 is TGCGCCAGCTGTAAGGACAGCCCTCAGGGGACCCAGTACTTC.

The gene calls are TRBV11-3 and TRBJ2-2; D perhaps matches TRBD1 (7 bases). Germline V CDR1 and CDR2: SGHNT, YENEEA. The CDR3 is 15 residues long. Deletions cut 8 bases from V and 5 bases from J, with 18 bases between. In nucleotides, the CDR3 is TGTGCCAGCGGACCCGGGGGACAGATAACCGGGGAGCTGTTTTTT. Protein: CASGPGGQITGELFF. The entire variable domain, with the rest obtained from reference TRBV11-3 and TRBJ2-2, is as follows: EAGVVQSPRYKIIEKKQPVAFWCNPISGHNTLYWYLQNLGQGPELLIRYENEEAVDDSQLPKDRFSAERLKGVDSTLKIQPAELGDSAVYLCASGPGGQITGELFFGEGSRLTVL.

V gene TRBV5-6 combines with J gene TRBJ1-1, with 10 positions matching TRBD1. The CDR3 is 14 amino acids. Germline-derived CDR1 and CDR2 are SGHDT and YYEEEE. V was pared by 0 bases and J by 7 bases, with 3 bases of the junction left unmatched. This CDR3 reads CASSLAGQGLEAFF. CDR3 nucleotide sequence: TGTGCCAGCAGCTTGGCGGGACAGGGGCTTGAAGCTTTCTTT.

V gene TRBV7-2 combines with J gene TRBJ2-2; 8 bases match TRBD1. CDR3 size: 17 residues. Trimming cost V 5 bases and J 6 bases; bases outside gene matches: 14. Germline V lookup: CDR1 SGHTA, CDR2 FQGNSA. The CDR3 DNA sequence: TGTGCCAGCAGCACTTCAGGGGGCGGTTTGAAGGCCGGGGAGCTGTTTTTT. It specifies CASSTSGGGLKAGELFF.

The chain employs TRBV12-3 or TRBV12-4 and TRBJ1-1; perhaps TRBD1 as D (6 bases). The CDR3 covers 11 residues. Trimming removed 7 bases from V and 14 bases from J, with 17 bases in between. This chain's CDR3 is CASTPRGALFF. The DNA for the CDR3 is TGTGCCAGCACCCCCAGGGGAGCCCTCTTCTTT.

This chain uses TRBV9 with TRBJ2-1; D is unclear. V dropped 7 bases and J dropped 6 bases, with 17 bases sitting between them. Germline V gene lookup returns CDR1 SGDLS and CDR2 YYNGEE. This CDR3 contains 14 residues. CDR3 in DNA: TGTGCCAGCGCCAGTCAGGCTAACCTCAATGAGCAGTTCTTC. Amino acids: CASASQANLNEQFF.

A word on this clone: This specimen includes other DNA sequences encoding the same CDR3. The V gene is TRBV9, the J gene TRBJ2-6, with TRBD1 as a possible D gene (5 bases). This CDR3 has 16 residues. The V gene lost 5 bases and the J gene lost 0 bases, with 12 bases spanning the gap. Germline CDR1 SGDLS, CDR2 YYNGEE. CDR3 in amino acids: CASSPRQNSGANVLTF. The CDR3 bases are TGTGCCAGCAGTCCTAGACAGAACTCTGGGGCCAACGTCCTGACTTTC.

This sequence joins TRBV15 and TRBJ2-1; D possibly corresponds to TRBD2 (6 bases). Between the trimmed V and J ends, which lost 3 bases and 9 bases, there was a span of 18 bases. The CDR3 has 15 amino acids. The germline CDR1 and CDR2 sequences are LNHNV and YYDKDF (reference sequence). The CDR3 DNA sequence: TGTGCCACCAGCAGGGAGGTCGGAGGGTGGACTGAGCAGTTCTTC. Protein: CATSREVGGWTEQFF.

The rearrangement uses TRBV18 and TRBJ2-3; D is undetermined. V shed 0 bases and J shed 2 bases, with 6 bases lying between them. From germline, CDR1 is KGHSH and CDR2 LQKENI. The CDR3 is 14 residues long. CDR3 in amino acids: CASSPPATTDTQYF. CDR3 in DNA: TGTGCCAGCTCACCACCAGCCACCACAGATACGCAGTATTTT.

The chain recombines TRBV28 with TRBJ1-3; D not resolved. The V gene's germline CDR1 is MDHEN and CDR2 SYDVKM. This CDR3 has 13 residues. V dropped 7 bases and J dropped 0 bases, with 7 bases sitting between them. CDR3 sequence reads: CASTRSSGNTIYF. CDR3 bases: TGTGCCAGCACCCGGAGCTCTGGAAACACCATATATTTT.

CDR3 in DNA: TGTGCCAGCAGCAGCTCCAGCGGGACCAAAAACATTCAGTACTTC. It yields the protein CASSSSSGTKNIQYF. The chain uses TRBV9 and TRBJ2-4; 7 bases fit TRBD2. Germline V gene data show CDR1 as SGDLS and CDR2 as YYNGEE. This CDR3 has 15 residues. With 4 bases clipped from V and 2 bases from J, the junction kept 6 bases outside the gene matches.

The chain has TRBV28 and TRBJ2-5; possibly TRBD2 for D (6 bases). Germline lookup yields CDR1 MDHEN and CDR2 SYDVKM. The CDR3 is made up of 15 amino acids. Between the trimmed V and J ends, which lost 5 bases and 4 bases, there was a span of 17 bases. CDR3 DNA: TGTGCCAGCAGTATGTGGCGGGGCTCCGTAGAGACCCAGTACTTC. It specifies CASSMWRGSVETQYF.

The chain links TRBV27 to TRBJ2-5, with TRBD1 matching 7 bases. Germline values: CDR1 MNHEY, CDR2 SMNVEV (reference sequence). V lost 6 bases, J lost 5 bases, and 9 bases stayed unmatched. CDR3 size: 14 residues. The CDR3 nucleotides are TGTGCCAGCAGCCTACAGGGGTCATGGGAGACCCAGTACTTC. It specifies CASSLQGSWETQYF.

V is TRBV3-1 (or the pseudogene TRBV3-2) and J is TRBJ2-1; perhaps TRBD2 as D (6 bases). Germline V gene sequence: CDR1 LGHDT, CDR2 YNNKEL (reference sequence). The V and J ends lost 6 bases and 5 bases respectively, with 14 bases between them. The CDR3 has 14 residues. DNA for the CDR3: TGTGCCAGCAGACCTGGGACTTCTGACAATGAGCAGTTCTTC. This encodes CASRPGTSDNEQFF.

V and J are TRBV10-3 and TRBJ1-6; possibly TRBD1 for D (6 bases). CDR3 length: 14 residues. In germline, CDR1 is ENHRY, CDR2 SYGVKD. The ends were cut back, 7 bases at V and 9 bases at J, with 16 bases in the middle. The CDR3 reads CAITPDSRSSPLHF. The CDR3 DNA is TGTGCCATCACCCCGGACAGTAGAAGTTCACCCCTCCACTTT.

This chain links TRBV5-4 with TRBJ2-1, with D maybe TRBD1 (6 bases). V dropped 4 bases and J dropped 6 bases, with 11 bases sitting between them. CDR1 and CDR2 (germline): SGHNT, YYREEE (reference sequence). The CDR3 runs to 13 residues. This chain's CDR3 is CASSLGHSNEQFF. The DNA of the CDR3 is TGTGCCAGCAGCCTGGGACATTCCAATGAGCAGTTCTTC.

The chain has TRBV28 and TRBJ1-5, with D uncertain. Looked up from germline, CDR1 is MDHEN and CDR2 is SYDVKM. This CDR3 region has 16 residues. The V and J ends lost 2 bases and 4 bases respectively, with 15 bases between them. The CDR3 here is CASSLIMGDGNQPQHF. Here the CDR3 DNA reads TGTGCCAGCAGTTTAATTATGGGAGATGGGAATCAGCCCCAGCATTTT.

The J gene is TRBJ2-5, the V gene TRBV2; 14 bases agree with TRBD2. CDR1 and CDR2 from the germline V gene are SNHLY and FYNNEI. Germline trimming cut 5 bases from V and 3 bases from J; bases unmatched to any gene: 5. The CDR3 runs 16 residues. CDR3 nucleotide sequence: TGTGCCAGCAGTCCCGGACTAGCGGGGGGCGAAGAGACCCAGTACTTC. It codes for CASSPGLAGGEETQYF.

The chain combines TRBV7-9 with TRBJ2-2; tentatively, D is TRBD1 (5 bases). Germline lookup yields CDR1 SEHNR and CDR2 FQNEAQ (reference sequence). V was pared by 6 bases and J by 6 bases, with 14 bases between. The CDR3 is made up of 14 amino acids. CDR3 sequence: CASRAGKSPGELFF. DNA for the CDR3: TGTGCCAGCAGAGCAGGGAAAAGTCCCGGGGAGCTGTTTTTT.

The rearrangement uses TRBV2 and TRBJ1-2; TRBD1 might be the D (6 bases). The CDR3 length is 14 residues. Looked up from germline, CDR1 is SNHLY and CDR2 is FYNNEI. V was trimmed by 7 bases and J by 0 bases, leaving 12 bases between them. CDR3 bases: TGTGCCAGCATTGGAGGACAGACTAACTATGGCTACACCTTC. This gives the protein CASIGGQTNYGYTF.

The chain links TRBV7-3 to TRBJ2-1; D might be TRBD1 (6 bases). The CDR3 totals 15 residues. Trimming cost V 3 bases and J 4 bases, with 13 bases left between them. The germline gives CDR1 SGHTA, CDR2 FQGTGA. This chain's CDR3 is CASSLGPGQYNEQFF. The CDR3 DNA follows: TGTGCCAGCAGCTTGGGCCCAGGACAGTACAATGAGCAGTTCTTC.